Below, 22 T cell receptor beta chains from the same sample are listed, as sequenced in a study of blood T cell repertoires in COVID-19. Clones were sequenced by immunoSEQ multiplex PCR, and TCRdb holds only the in-frame ones, with some missing. The data show around 270,000 clones, roughly 80% seen once. The material sequenced was peripheral blood. All receptors derive from a man between 60 and 75 years old with acute or convalescent COVID-19.

The chain employs TRBV7-3 and TRBJ2-3; D may be TRBD2 (6 bases). The length of the CDR3 is 12 residues. The V gene's germline CDR1 is SGHTA and CDR2 FQGTGA. Trimming left V 5 bases short and J 5 bases short, with 8 bases between. In nucleotides, the CDR3 is TGTGCCAGCAGCGGGACTGGAGATACGCAGTATTTT. This gives the protein CASSGTGDTQYF.

The V call is TRBV7-3, the J call TRBJ1-6; TRBD1 aligns across 7 bases. Trimming removed 5 bases from V and 11 bases from J; junction bases left unmatched: 6. CDR1 is SGHTA and CDR2 is FQGTGA in the germline V gene. This CDR3 is built from 13 residues. The CDR3 bases are TGTGCCAGCAGCACCGACAGGGAAGCACCCCTCCACTTT. It is translated as CASSTDREAPLHF.

This chain uses TRBV7-9 with TRBJ2-3; 8 bases are a match to TRBD2. This CDR3 is 15 amino acids long. V trimming: 2 bases; J trimming: 3 bases; junction bases outside the gene matches: 4. From germline, CDR1 is SEHNR and CDR2 FQNEAQ (reference sequence). The CDR3 reads CASSLQTSGTDTQYF. CDR3 sequence (DNA): TGTGCCAGCAGCTTACAAACTAGCGGAACAGATACGCAGTATTTT.

Points on this clone: Additional DNA sequences in this sample encode the identical CDR3. The chain combines TRBV7-9 with TRBJ2-5; 8 bases fit TRBD2. This CDR3 has 14 amino acids. The germline gives CDR1 SEHNR, CDR2 FQNEAQ (reference sequence). The junction had 3 bases not matched to a gene; V was cut back by 4 bases and J by 2 bases. In nucleotides, the CDR3 is TGTGCCAGCAGCTCAGGACTAGCTCAAGAGACCCAGTACTTC. Amino acid sequence: CASSSGLAQETQYF.

The chain is built from TRBV12-3 or TRBV12-4 and TRBJ1-3; D is undetermined. V was pared by 3 bases and J by 2 bases, with 2 bases between. This CDR3 contains 12 residues. CDR3 sequence: CASSFAGNTIYF. The DNA of the CDR3 is TGTGCCAGCAGTTTCGCTGGAAACACCATATATTTT.

V and J are TRBV9 and TRBJ2-5; perhaps TRBD1 as D (5 bases). The CDR3 is made up of 14 amino acids. CDR1 and CDR2 from the germline V gene are SGDLS and YYNGEE. Trimming removed 0 bases from V and 7 bases from J, with 13 bases in between. CDR3 region: CASSVAGNKATQYF. The CDR3 DNA follows: TGTGCCAGCAGCGTAGCAGGGAACAAGGCGACCCAGTACTTC.

This clone showed up many times. The chain links TRBV7-9 to TRBJ2-7; TRBD1 might be the D (6 bases). Germline V CDR1 and CDR2: SEHNR, FQNEAQ (reference sequence). Trimming stripped 6 bases from V and 3 bases from J, with 15 bases between. The CDR3 runs to 14 residues. The CDR3 loop reads CASREQGTLYEQYF. The CDR3 DNA reads as TGTGCCAGCAGGGAACAGGGCACGCTCTACGAGCAGTACTTC.

This clone came up a few times. Other nucleotide sequences from this sample produce the same CDR3. CDR3 DNA sequence: TGCGCCAGCAGTCCAGGGACTAGCTACGAGCAGTACTTC. Its translation: CASSPGTSYEQYF. The chain employs TRBV10-2 and TRBJ2-7; 8 nucleotides match TRBD2. V lost 5 bases to trimming and J lost 3 bases; unmatched junction nucleotides: 3. The CDR3 spans 13 residues. Per the germline V gene, CDR1 is WSHSY and CDR2 is SAAADI.

The chain couples TRBV4-2 to TRBJ2-1; 9 bases are shared with TRBD2. The CDR3 has 14 amino acids. V dropped 2 bases and J dropped 8; count of bases not matched to a gene: 4. The V gene's germline CDR1 is LGHNA and CDR2 YNFKEQ. Written as DNA, the CDR3 is TGTGCCAGCAGCCAACCGGGACTAGCACATGAGCAGTTCTTC. Translated: CASSQPGLAHEQFF.

The chain carries TRBV28 and TRBJ1-4; D remains unclear. The CDR3 is 14 amino acids. The V end was cut by 7 bases, the J end by 0 bases, with 9 bases between. Germline lookup yields CDR1 MDHEN and CDR2 SYDVKM. CDR3 loop: CASTSVATNEKLFF. The CDR3 coding sequence is TGTGCCAGCACTTCAGTTGCAACTAATGAAAAACTGTTTTTT. The complete variable domain, with remaining parts taken from reference TRBV28 and TRBJ1-4, reads DVKVTQSSRYLVKRTGEKVFLECVQDMDHENMFWYRQDPGLGLRLIYFSYDVKMKEKGDIPEGYSVSREKKERFSLILESASTNQTSMYLCASTSVATNEKLFFGSGTQLSVL.

A single count supports this clone. The chain has TRBV2 and TRBJ2-1; 12 bases map to TRBD2. The V and J ends lost 1 base and 2 bases, in that order; junction bases with no gene match: 9. The CDR3 covers 19 residues. CDR1 and CDR2 from the germline V gene are SNHLY and FYNNEI. In DNA, the CDR3 is TGTGCCAGCAGTGAAGAGGAGACTAGCGGGAGTTACGCCTACAATGAGCAGTTCTTC. This encodes CASSEEETSGSYAYNEQFF.

The CDR3 DNA reads TGCAGCGTTGAAGATCCCGGACAGGGGGCCTCCTACGAGCAGTACTTC. It yields the protein CSVEDPGQGASYEQYF. The V gene is TRBV29-1, the J gene TRBJ2-7; 11 bases map to TRBD1. V was pared by 0 bases and J by 0 bases, with 4 bases of the junction left unmatched. Germline-derived CDR1 and CDR2 are SQVTM and ANQGSEA. This CDR3 has 16 residues.

The chain uses TRBV11-3 and TRBJ2-2; D might be TRBD2 (6 bases). Deletions cut 1 base from V and 1 base from J, with 10 bases between. CDR1 SGHNT and CDR2 YENEEA come from the germline V gene. The length of the CDR3 is 16 residues. The CDR3 reads CASSLGAGRNTGELFF. In DNA form, the CDR3 reads TGTGCCAGCAGCTTAGGCGCGGGGAGGAACACCGGGGAGCTGTTTTTT. The full variable domain, its missing parts supplied by reference TRBV11-3 and TRBJ2-2, is EAGVVQSPRYKIIEKKQPVAFWCNPISGHNTLYWYLQNLGQGPELLIRYENEEAVDDSQLPKDRFSAERLKGVDSTLKIQPAELGDSAVYLCASSLGAGRNTGELFFGEGSRLTVL.

The CDR3 region is CASSRTDRGRSEQFF. The CDR3 DNA reads TGTGCCAGCAGCCGAACGGACAGGGGGAGGAGTGAGCAGTTCTTC. J is TRBJ2-1 and V is TRBV14, with 10 bases matching TRBD1. The ends lost 4 bases at V and 9 bases at J; junction bases unmatched: 9. This CDR3 comprises 15 residues. Germline assignment: CDR1 SGHDN and CDR2 FVKESK.

The V call is TRBV25-1, the J call TRBJ2-5; 7 bases are a match to TRBD1. Germline loops: CDR1 MGHDK, CDR2 SYGVNS. The CDR3 has 14 amino acids. V lost 4 bases, J lost 5 bases, and 7 bases stayed unmatched. The CDR3 nucleotides read TGTGCCAGCAGTGCCTTGACAGGGCAGGAGACCCAGTACTTC. Encoded protein: CASSALTGQETQYF. The full variable domain, its missing parts supplied by reference TRBV25-1 and TRBJ2-5, is EADIYQTPRYLVIGTGKKITLECSQTMGHDKMYWYQQDPGMELHLIHYSYGVNSTEKGDLSSESTVSRIRTEHFPLTLESARPSHTSQYLCASSALTGQETQYFGPGTRLLVL.

Concerning this clone itself: The junction departs from germline at one end; a sequencing error may be responsible. The V call is TRBV7-7, the J call TRBJ2-5; D is possibly TRBD1 (6 bases). This CDR3 has 16 residues. Germline V CDR1 and CDR2: SSHAT, FNYEAQ (reference sequence). CDR3 DNA: TGTGCTAGCAGCTTAGTGGGAACAGGGATAAAAGAGACCCAGTACTTC. Its protein is CASSLVGTGIKETQYF.

V usage is TRBV19 and J usage is TRBJ2-7, with 9 bases lining up with TRBD1. V dropped 5 bases and J dropped 6; count of bases not matched to a gene: 11. Looked up from germline, CDR1 is LNHDA and CDR2 is SQIVND (reference sequence). CDR3 length: 15 amino acids. The CDR3 bases are TGTGCCAGTAGTGTGACCCCCGGGACAGGGTCCGAGCAGTACTTC. Translation: CASSVTPGTGSEQYF.

The gene calls are TRBV3-1 (or the pseudogene TRBV3-2) and TRBJ2-3; 12 nucleotides agree with TRBD2. The CDR3 covers 16 residues. Trimming at V came to 4 bases and at J to 4 bases, leaving 6 bases not matched to a gene. The germline V gene encodes CDR1 LGHDT and CDR2 YNNKEL (reference sequence). CDR3 nucleotide sequence: TGTGCCAGCAGCCGCCTTCGGACTAGCGGGGCAGATACGCAGTATTTT. This translates into CASSRLRTSGADTQYF.

The V gene is TRBV29-1, the J gene TRBJ2-4; TRBD2 agrees at 7 bases. The CDR3 is 13 amino acids. Germline CDR1 and CDR2: SQVTM and ANQGSEA. Losses at the gene ends were 4 bases for V and 6 bases for J; bases not matched to a gene: 6. The CDR3 loop reads CSVGGGTGNIQYF. DNA for the CDR3: TGCAGCGTTGGGGGGGGAACGGGAAACATTCAGTACTTC.

The chain recombines TRBV7-9 with TRBJ2-1, with 7 nucleotides matching TRBD2. CDR3 length: 16 residues. CDR1 and CDR2 (germline): SEHNR, FQNEAQ (reference sequence). The J segment lost 10 bases and the V segment lost 6 bases, leaving 18 bases of the junction unmatched. The CDR3 sequence: CASRLTATSRGGEQFF. CDR3 coding DNA: TGTGCCAGCAGATTGACAGCGACTAGCCGGGGCGGGGAGCAGTTCTTC.

CDR3 DNA sequence: TGTGCCAGCAGCGTAAGCCCTTCCCGCGCAAACACCATATATTTT. Amino acid sequence: CASSVSPSRANTIYF. The chain carries TRBV9 and TRBJ1-3; D is uncertain. This CDR3 has 15 residues. With 1 base removed from V and 6 bases from J, the gap between germline ends came to 14 bases. The V gene's germline CDR1 is SGDLS and CDR2 YYNGEE.

CDR3 in amino acids: CASSQIWLARYNEQFF. CDR3 nucleotide sequence: TGTGCCAGCAGCCAAATCTGGCTAGCGCGATACAATGAGCAGTTCTTC. The chain combines TRBV7-8 with TRBJ2-1, with a weak D call TRBD2 (6 bases). This CDR3 comprises 16 residues. The V gene's germline CDR1 is SGHVS and CDR2 FQNEAQ. V lost 5 bases, J lost 4 bases, and 18 bases lay in between.